What follows are 26 T cell receptor beta chains derived from one specimen sequenced in a study of T cell responses to AZD1222 COVID-19 vaccine. TCRdb's table, derived via immunoSEQ multiplex PCR, lists solely in-frame clones and lacks some. The sample contains 100,000 or so clones, around nine tenths of which appear only once. Specimen: peripheral blood, collected 28 days after the second AZD1222 dose. All receptors derive from an adult who received the AZD1222 COVID-19 vaccine.

The chain has TRBV6-5 and TRBJ1-3; 7 bases are a match to TRBD1. V was clipped by 6 bases and J by 2 bases; unmatched bases: 7. The CDR3 length is 15 residues. Per germline, CDR1 MNHEY and CDR2 SVGAGI. CDR3 region: CASSRGLGAGNTIYF. The CDR3, as DNA: TGTGCCAGCAGCAGGGGGTTGGGGGCTGGAAACACCATATATTTT.

The V call is TRBV9, the J call TRBJ1-3, with no clear D. Trimming removed 0 bases from V and 0 bases from J, with 10 bases in between. The CDR3 has 16 amino acids. The germline gives CDR1 SGDLS, CDR2 YYNGEE. The CDR3 here is CASSVEGWSSGNTIYF. The CDR3 DNA reads as TGTGCCAGCAGCGTAGAGGGTTGGAGCTCTGGAAACACCATATATTTT.

The CDR3 reads CASSLGGSLNYGYTF. The CDR3 bases are TGTGCCAGCAGCCTGGGGGGTTCCCTTAACTATGGCTACACCTTC. The rearrangement uses TRBV7-6 and TRBJ1-2, with D tentatively TRBD1 (5 bases). Looked up from germline, CDR1 is SGHVS and CDR2 is FNYEAQ. Trimming pared 5 bases from V and 1 base from J, leaving 14 bases between. The CDR3 spans 15 residues.

The chain carries TRBV7-9 and TRBJ1-1; 7 nucleotides agree with TRBD1. Germline V gene data show CDR1 as SEHNR and CDR2 as FQNEAQ (reference sequence). The ends lost 6 bases at V and 2 bases at J; junction bases unmatched: 6. The CDR3 spans 14 residues. The CDR3 DNA is TGTGCCAGCAGGCAAGTAGGGGGCAACACTGAAGCTTTCTTT. This gives the protein CASRQVGGNTEAFF.

The gene calls are TRBV19 and TRBJ2-2, with 10 bases fitting TRBD1. After removal of 8 bases from V and 3 bases from J, the junction contained 15 bases not matched to a gene. The V gene's germline CDR1 is LNHDA and CDR2 SQIVND (reference sequence). This CDR3 has 18 amino acids. The CDR3 is CASATGTGAVGDTGELFF. The CDR3 coding sequence is TGTGCCAGTGCGACCGGGACAGGGGCGGTGGGAGACACCGGGGAGCTGTTTTTT.

This clone was detected once. V and J are TRBV7-8 and TRBJ1-3, with D possibly TRBD1 on 6 matching bases. Trimming left V 3 bases short and J 2 bases short, with 8 bases between. The V gene's germline CDR1 is SGHVS and CDR2 FQNEAQ. This CDR3 contains 14 residues. The CDR3 bases are TGTGCCAGCAGCTTGGCAGGGGCTGGAAACACCATATATTTT. Translation: CASSLAGAGNTIYF.

V usage is TRBV2 and J usage is TRBJ1-2; the D gene is possibly TRBD1 (6 bases). Germline V CDR1 and CDR2: SNHLY, FYNNEI. This CDR3 contains 14 residues. Trimming took off 4 bases at V and 6 bases at J, with 15 bases between the two ends. For the CDR3, the DNA is TGTGCCAGCAGTGGCCTGGGCAGGGGAGATGGCTACACCTTC. It translates to CASSGLGRGDGYTF. The whole variable domain, remainder taken from reference TRBV2 and TRBJ1-2, is EPEVTQTPSHQVTQMGQEVILRCVPISNHLYFYWYRQILGQKVEFLVSFYNNEISEKSEIFDDQFSVERPDGSNFTLKIRSTKLEDSAMYFCASSGLGRGDGYTFGSGTRLTVV.

This clone has just one count. The J gene is TRBJ2-7, the V gene TRBV19, with 8 bases matching TRBD1. CDR1 is LNHDA, CDR2 SQIVND, per germline (reference sequence). This CDR3 spans 14 amino acids. J lost 0 bases, V lost 7 bases, and 5 bases had no gene match. In DNA form, the CDR3 reads TGTGCCAGTAAACAGGGGGTTAACTCCTACGAGCAGTACTTC. Its protein is CASKQGVNSYEQYF.

Regarding this clone: The identical CDR3 is also encoded by other nucleotide sequences in the sample. This chain joins TRBV19 and TRBJ1-1; D remains ambiguous. CDR3 length: 13 residues. Looked up from germline, CDR1 is LNHDA and CDR2 is SQIVND (reference sequence). Trimming removed 3 bases at V and 2 bases at J, with 7 bases between. This chain's CDR3 is CASSIGQNTEAFF. In DNA, the CDR3 is TGTGCCAGTAGTATCGGGCAAAACACTGAAGCTTTCTTT.

J is TRBJ1-1 and V is TRBV6-1, with D perhaps TRBD1 (5 bases). This CDR3 spans 13 amino acids. V was pared by 3 bases and J by 5 bases, with 10 bases between. Germline V gene data show CDR1 as MNHNS and CDR2 as SASEGT. The CDR3 region is CASSDLRTTEAFF. The CDR3 coding sequence is TGTGCCAGCAGTGACCTTCGGACAACTGAAGCTTTCTTT.

This chain links TRBV5-1 with TRBJ1-6; D is undetermined. Germline lookup yields CDR1 SGHRS and CDR2 YFSETQ. Trimming cost V 0 bases and J 5 bases, with 9 bases left between them. The CDR3 is 15 amino acids. CDR3 in amino acids: CASSLDHGDNSPLHF. The CDR3 DNA follows: TGCGCCAGCAGCTTGGACCACGGCGATAATTCACCCCTCCACTTT. Full variable domain (missing parts from reference TRBV5-1 and TRBJ1-6): KAGVTQTPRYLIKTRGQQVTLSCSPISGHRSVSWYQQTPGQGLQFLFEYFSETQRNKGNFPGRFSGRQFSNSRSEMNVSTLELGDSALYLCASSLDHGDNSPLHFGNGTRLTVT.

This clone has only one observation. The chain joins TRBV4-1 to TRBJ2-7; 8 bases agree with TRBD1. From germline, CDR1 is MGHRA and CDR2 YSYEKL. The length of the CDR3 is 12 residues. V lost 8 bases to trimming and J lost 4 bases; unmatched junction nucleotides: 4. The CDR3 loop reads CASGQGIYEQYF. The CDR3 DNA reads as TGCGCCAGCGGACAGGGAATATACGAGCAGTACTTC.

The rearrangement joins TRBV5-4 to TRBJ2-3; 9 bases line up with TRBD1. CDR3 length: 15 amino acids. Trimming took 4 bases from V and 4 from J; bases not matched to a gene: 7. Germline assignment: CDR1 SGHNT and CDR2 YYREEE (reference sequence). CDR3 in amino acids: CASSLGTGNSDTQYF. CDR3 sequence (DNA): TGTGCCAGCAGCCTAGGGACAGGGAATTCAGATACGCAGTATTTT.

The chain links TRBV10-3 to TRBJ1-5; D not resolved. Germline values: CDR1 ENHRY, CDR2 SYGVKD. The CDR3 sequence is 12 residues long. The V gene lost 6 bases and the J gene lost 3 bases, with 6 bases spanning the gap. The CDR3 DNA is TGTGCCATCAGCCCGTACAATCAGCCCCAGCATTTT. It specifies CAISPYNQPQHF.

The DNA of the CDR3 is TGTGCCAGCAGCTTAGTTCGGGGGAGAGACACTGAAGCTTTCTTT. Translation gives CASSLVRGRDTEAFF. V is TRBV7-2 and J is TRBJ1-1, with D possibly TRBD1 on 5 matching bases. Germline values: CDR1 SGHTA, CDR2 FQGNSA. The CDR3 extends over 15 amino acids. The ends were cut back, 1 base at V and 3 bases at J, with 12 bases in the middle.

The CDR3 region is CASSLSRGVNTEAFF. CDR3 in DNA: TGTGCCAGCAGCCTCTCGAGGGGAGTGAACACTGAAGCTTTCTTT. This rearrangement joins TRBV7-9 to TRBJ1-1; a possible D gene is TRBD1 (5 bases). V was cut by 5 bases and J by 0 bases, with 13 bases left in between. The CDR3 totals 15 residues. CDR1 and CDR2 (germline): SEHNR, FQNEAQ (reference sequence).

The chain uses TRBV5-1 and TRBJ1-3; TRBD1 aligns across 8 bases. V shed 7 bases, J shed 4 bases, and the junction held 4 bases outside the gene matches. The CDR3 runs to 13 residues. Germline V CDR1 and CDR2: SGHRS, YFSETQ. CDR3: CASSRTGGNTIYF. DNA for the CDR3: TGCGCCAGCTCCCGGACAGGGGGAAACACCATATATTTT.

This chain joins TRBV6-1 and TRBJ2-2; the match to TRBD1 covers 7 bases. Germline V gene data show CDR1 as MNHNS and CDR2 as SASEGT. CDR3 length: 15 residues. Trimming took 2 bases from V and 7 from J; bases not matched to a gene: 7. The CDR3 DNA is TGTGCCAGCAGTGAAACAGGGGACCACCTCGGGGAGCTGTTTTTT. This sequence encodes CASSETGDHLGELFF.

The chain couples TRBV5-6 to TRBJ2-2; D possibly matches TRBD1 or TRBD2 (6 bases each). V gave up 4 bases and J gave up 6 bases, with 13 bases separating them. CDR1 and CDR2 (germline): SGHDT, YYEEEE. The CDR3 loop spans 14 amino acids. CDR3: CASSAERGAGELFF. In DNA form, the CDR3 reads TGTGCCAGCAGCGCGGAAAGGGGGGCCGGGGAGCTGTTTTTT.

V and J are TRBV7-2 and TRBJ1-1; 10 positions agree with TRBD1. The germline V gene has CDR1 SGHTA and CDR2 FQGNSA. CDR3 length: 17 amino acids. The V and J ends lost 5 bases and 4 bases, in that order; junction bases with no gene match: 13. The CDR3 reads CASSHWTGGVSVTEAFF. The CDR3 coding sequence is TGTGCCAGCAGCCACTGGACAGGGGGTGTCTCGGTCACTGAAGCTTTCTTT. The whole variable domain, remainder taken from reference TRBV7-2 and TRBJ1-1, is GAGVSQSPSNKVTEKGKDVELRCDPISGHTALYWYRQSLGQGLEFLIYFQGNSAPDKSGLPSDRFSAERTGGSVSTLTIQRTQQEDSAVYLCASSHWTGGVSVTEAFFGQGTRLTVV.

This clone was found once. The rearrangement uses TRBV9 and TRBJ2-3; 12 bases line up with TRBD2. V was pared by 0 bases and J by 5 bases, with 7 bases of the junction left unmatched. In germline, CDR1 is SGDLS, CDR2 YYNGEE. The CDR3 has 17 residues. DNA of the CDR3: TGTGCCAGCAGCGTAGAGTCTAGCGGGGGGGCCAGAGATACGCAGTATTTT. It specifies CASSVESSGGARDTQYF.

This clone appeared once. The CDR3 DNA reads TGTGCCAGCAGCTCCGGACAGGGTAGCACCTACGAGCAGTACTTC. As protein: CASSSGQGSTYEQYF. The chain is built from TRBV7-6 and TRBJ2-7; 8 nucleotides match TRBD1. Unmatched junction bases numbered 7, after V lost 4 bases and J lost 2 bases. Germline CDR1 SGHVS, CDR2 FNYEAQ. The CDR3 is made up of 15 amino acids.

The chain is built from TRBV28 and TRBJ1-5; D is unresolved. Germline V gene lookup returns CDR1 MDHEN and CDR2 SYDVKM. The V and J ends lost 6 bases and 6 bases respectively, with 12 bases between them. The CDR3 runs 13 residues. CDR3 loop: CASSPITPQPQHF. CDR3 nucleotide sequence: TGTGCCAGCAGCCCTATAACACCTCAGCCCCAGCATTTT.

This clone has at least ten counts. Other DNA sequences in this specimen translate into the identical CDR3. The rearrangement uses TRBV27 and TRBJ2-7; TRBD1 aligns across 7 bases. The ends lost 3 bases at V and 0 bases at J; junction bases unmatched: 5. The germline CDR1 and CDR2 sequences are MNHEY and SMNVEV (reference sequence). CDR3 length: 15 residues. CDR3 sequence: CASSFSQGTSYEQYF. In nucleotides, the CDR3 is TGTGCCAGCAGTTTTTCACAGGGGACCTCCTACGAGCAGTACTTC.

The genes are TRBV2 and TRBJ1-2; maybe TRBD1 (5 bases). Trimming stripped 3 bases from V and 2 bases from J, with 13 bases between. Germline CDR1 reads SNHLY; CDR2 reads FYNNEI. The CDR3 is 15 residues long. CDR3 nucleotides: TGTGCCAGCAGTGACCAGCGGACACCGAACTATGGCTACACCTTC. It specifies CASSDQRTPNYGYTF.

The J gene is TRBJ2-1, the V gene TRBV11-2; TRBD1 matches 8 bases. This CDR3 is built from 15 residues. The junction had 6 bases not matched to a gene; V was cut back by 2 bases and J by 6 bases. CDR1 is SGHAT and CDR2 is FQNNGV in the germline V gene. This CDR3 is CASSLNSGQVNEQFF. CDR3 sequence (DNA): TGTGCCAGCAGCTTAAACTCGGGACAGGTCAATGAGCAGTTCTTC.